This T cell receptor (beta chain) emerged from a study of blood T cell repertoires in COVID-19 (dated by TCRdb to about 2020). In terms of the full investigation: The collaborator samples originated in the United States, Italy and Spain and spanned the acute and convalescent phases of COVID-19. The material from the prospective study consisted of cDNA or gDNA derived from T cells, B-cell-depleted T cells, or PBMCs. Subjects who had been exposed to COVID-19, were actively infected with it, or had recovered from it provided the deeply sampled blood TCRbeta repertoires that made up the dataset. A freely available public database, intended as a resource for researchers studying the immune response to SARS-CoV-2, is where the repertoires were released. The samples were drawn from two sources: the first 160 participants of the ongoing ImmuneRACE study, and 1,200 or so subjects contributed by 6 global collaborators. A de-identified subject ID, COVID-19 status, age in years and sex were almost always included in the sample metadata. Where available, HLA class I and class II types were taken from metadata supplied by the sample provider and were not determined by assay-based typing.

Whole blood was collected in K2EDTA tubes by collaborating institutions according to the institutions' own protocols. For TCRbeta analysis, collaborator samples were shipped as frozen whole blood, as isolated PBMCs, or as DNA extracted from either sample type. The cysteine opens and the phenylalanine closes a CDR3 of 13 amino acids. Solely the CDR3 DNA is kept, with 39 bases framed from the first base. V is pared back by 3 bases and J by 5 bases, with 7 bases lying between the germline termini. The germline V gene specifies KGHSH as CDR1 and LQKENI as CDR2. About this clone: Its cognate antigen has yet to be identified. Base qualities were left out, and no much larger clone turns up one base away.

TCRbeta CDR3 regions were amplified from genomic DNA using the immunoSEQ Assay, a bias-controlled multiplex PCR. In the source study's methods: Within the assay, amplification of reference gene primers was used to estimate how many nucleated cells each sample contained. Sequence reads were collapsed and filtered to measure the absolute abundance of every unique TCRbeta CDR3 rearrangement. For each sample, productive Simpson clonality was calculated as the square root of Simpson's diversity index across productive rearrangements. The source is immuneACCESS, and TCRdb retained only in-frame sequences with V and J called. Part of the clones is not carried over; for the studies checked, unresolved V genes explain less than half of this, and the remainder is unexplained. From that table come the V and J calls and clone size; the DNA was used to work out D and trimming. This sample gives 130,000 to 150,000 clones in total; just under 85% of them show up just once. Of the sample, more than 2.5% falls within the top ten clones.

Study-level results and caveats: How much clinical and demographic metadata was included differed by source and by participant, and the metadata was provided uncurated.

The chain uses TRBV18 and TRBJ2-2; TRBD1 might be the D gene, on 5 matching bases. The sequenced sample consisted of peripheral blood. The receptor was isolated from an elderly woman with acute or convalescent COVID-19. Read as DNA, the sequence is TGTGCCAGCTCACCTACAGGTACCGGGGAGCTGTTTTTT. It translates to CASSPTGTGELFF.